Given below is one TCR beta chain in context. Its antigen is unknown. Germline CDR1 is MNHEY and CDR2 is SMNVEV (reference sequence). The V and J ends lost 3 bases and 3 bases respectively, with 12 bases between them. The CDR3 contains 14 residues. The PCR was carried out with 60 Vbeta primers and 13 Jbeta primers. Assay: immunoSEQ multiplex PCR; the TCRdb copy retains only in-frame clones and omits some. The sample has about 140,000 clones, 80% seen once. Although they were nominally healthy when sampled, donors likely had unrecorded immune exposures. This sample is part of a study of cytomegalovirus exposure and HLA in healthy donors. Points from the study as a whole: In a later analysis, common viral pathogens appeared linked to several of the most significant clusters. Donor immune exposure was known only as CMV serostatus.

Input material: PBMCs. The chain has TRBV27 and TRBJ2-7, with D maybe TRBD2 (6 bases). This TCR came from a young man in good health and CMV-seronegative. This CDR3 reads CASSLGLRYYEQYF. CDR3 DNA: TGTGCCAGCAGTTTGGGACTCCGATACTACGAGCAGTACTTC.